These T cell receptor beta chains were read from a single sample in a study of T cell clones after liver transplantation. Some clones are missing from TCRdb's copy, which holds only in-frame ones; the method was immunoSEQ multiplex PCR. The sample consists of 65,000 to 90,000 clones, 90% of them appearing once. Material: CD4+ T cells from blood, obtained before liver transplant. All receptors come from a human donor who received a liver transplant. CDR3s include the opening cysteine and the closing phenylalanine or tryptophan. A D gene is named only where the DNA matches it firmly. Clone size is stated in some rows and not others, as once, few, many or a class when expanded.

TRBJ1-3 | . | TRBV7-6 | . | CASSPNSISGNTIYF | TGTGCCAGCAGCCCAAACAGCATCTCTGGAAACACCATATATTTT
TRBJ2-5 | . | TRBV5-1 | TRBD1 | CASSTTGVQETQYF | TGCGCCAGCAGCACAACAGGGGTCCAAGAGACCCAGTACTTC
TRBJ2-1 | once | TRBV5-1 | TRBD1 | CASSLDVKGAGEQFF | TGCGCCAGCAGCTTGGATGTGAAGGGGGCTGGTGAGCAGTTCTTC
TRBJ1-1 | . | TRBV28 | . | CASSSDGLDTEAFF | TGTGCCAGCAGCTCTGACGGGTTGGATACTGAAGCTTTCTTT
TRBJ1-5 | . | TRBV6-1 | . | CASSVVSNQPQHF | TGTGCCAGCAGTGTTGTCAGTAATCAGCCCCAGCATTTT
TRBJ1-5 | . | TRBV2 | . | CASSEARREGSNQPQHF | TGTGCCAGCAGTGAAGCGCGACGGGAAGGGAGCAATCAGCCCCAGCATTTT
TRBJ2-5 | . | TRBV18 | . | CASSPLVYQETQYF | TGTGCCAGCTCACCACTTGTGTACCAAGAGACCCAGTACTTC
TRBJ1-2 | . | TRBV30 | . | CAWSALGRGYTF | TGTGCCTGGAGTGCGCTCGGGAGGGGCTACACCTTC
TRBJ1-2 | . | TRBV6-6 | . | CASSYIDSLGNYGYTF | TGTGCCAGCAGTTATATCGACAGCCTCGGGAACTATGGCTACACCTTC
TRBJ2-7 | . | TRBV19 | TRBD2 | CASSTGLASNEQYF | TGTGCCAGTAGTACGGGACTAGCTTCTAACGAGCAGTACTTC
TRBJ2-6 | . | TRBV7-9 | TRBD1 | CASSWGQGMAGANVLTF | TGTGCCAGCAGCTGGGGACAGGGGATGGCTGGGGCCAACGTCCTGACTTTC
TRBJ2-1 | . | TRBV19 | . | CASTPLGGGVVNEQFF | TGTGCCAGTACCCCCCTAGGGGGAGGAGTAGTCAATGAGCAGTTCTTC
TRBJ2-1 | . | TRBV9 | TRBD2 | CASSARWGLDNEQFF | TGTGCCAGCAGCGCCCGGTGGGGACTAGACAATGAGCAGTTCTTC
TRBJ1-2 | once | TRBV28 | . | CASSFGQMAGYTF | TGTGCCAGCAGTTTCGGCCAAATGGCAGGCTACACCTTC
TRBJ1-1 | . | TRBV5-4 | . | CASSLEANTEAFF | TGTGCCAGCAGCTTGGAGGCGAACACTGAAGCTTTCTTT
TRBJ2-7 | . | TRBV30 | TRBD2 | CAWSPLAGFSYEQYF | TGTGCCTGGAGTCCGCTAGCGGGATTCTCCTACGAGCAGTACTTC
TRBJ1-6 | . | TRBV11-3 | . | CASSLVDNNSPLHF | TGTGCCAGCAGCTTAGTGGACAACAATTCACCCCTCCACTTT
TRBJ1-5 | few | TRBV28 | TRBD1 | CASSFRGRIEPQHF | TGTGCCAGCAGTTTCAGGGGGCGTATCGAGCCCCAGCATTTT
TRBJ2-7 | . | TRBV7-7 | . | CASSSAGTPVSCEQYF | TGTGCCAGCAGCTCCGCGGGGACACCAGTCTCTTGCGAGCAGTACTTC
TRBJ2-7 | . | TRBV28 | TRBD2 | CASSLYMRLAGKSYEQYF | TGTGCCAGCAGCCTATACATGCGGCTAGCGGGGAAATCCTACGAGCAGTACTTC
TRBJ2-5 | . | TRBV18 | . | CASSPGPKETQYF | TGTGCCAGCTCACCGGGACCAAAAGAGACCCAGTACTTC
TRBJ1-1 | . | TRBV11-3 | TRBD1 | CASSLEGGGNTEAFF | TGTGCCAGCAGCTTAGAAGGGGGCGGGAACACTGAAGCTTTCTTT
TRBJ1-2 | . | TRBV9 | . | CASSVASNYGYTF | TGTGCCAGCAGCGTTGCCAGCAACTATGGCTACACCTTC
TRBJ2-7 | . | TRBV9 | TRBD1 | CASSVDGQGAYEQYF | TGTGCCAGCAGCGTAGACGGACAGGGGGCATACGAGCAGTACTTC